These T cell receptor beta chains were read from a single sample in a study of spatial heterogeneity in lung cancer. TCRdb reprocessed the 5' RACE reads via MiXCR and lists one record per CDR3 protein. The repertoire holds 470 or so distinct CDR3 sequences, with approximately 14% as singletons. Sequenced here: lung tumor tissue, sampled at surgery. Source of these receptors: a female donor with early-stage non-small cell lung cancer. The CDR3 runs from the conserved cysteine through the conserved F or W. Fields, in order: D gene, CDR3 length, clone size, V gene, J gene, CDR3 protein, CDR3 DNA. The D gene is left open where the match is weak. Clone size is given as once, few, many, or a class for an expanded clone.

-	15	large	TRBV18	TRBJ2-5	CASSPWAARQSAQYF	TGTGCCAGCTCACCATGGGCAGCGAGGCAAAGCGCCCAGTACTTC
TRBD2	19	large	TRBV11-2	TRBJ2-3	CASSAAPRTSGISTDTQYF	TGTGCCAGCAGCGCGGCGCCCAGGACTAGCGGGATTAGCACAGATACGCAGTATTTT
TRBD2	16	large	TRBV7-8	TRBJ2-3	CASRGAGGRRGDTQYF	TGTGCCAGCAGAGGCGCGGGGGGGAGGAGGGGAGATACGCAGTATTTT
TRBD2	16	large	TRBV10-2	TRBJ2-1	CASSESKRGGNNEQFF	TGCGCCAGCAGTGAGTCGAAGCGGGGGGGGAACAATGAGCAGTTCTTC
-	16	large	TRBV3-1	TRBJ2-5	CASSPYYSYPQETQYF	TGTGCCAGCAGCCCCTACTACAGCTATCCTCAAGAGACCCAGTACTTC
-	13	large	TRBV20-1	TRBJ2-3	CSASGPSTDTQYF	TGCAGTGCTAGTGGGCCTAGCACAGATACGCAGTATTTT
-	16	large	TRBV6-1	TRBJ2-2	CASSAPLGARTGELFF	TGTGCCAGCAGTGCTCCTTTGGGAGCGAGGACCGGGGAGCTGTTTTTT
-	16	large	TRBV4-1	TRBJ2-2	CASSQGGRTNTGELFF	TGCGCCAGCAGCCAAGGGGGCCGGACGAACACCGGGGAGCTGTTTTTT
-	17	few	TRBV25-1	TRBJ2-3	CASSDGTITGPTDTQYF	TGTGCCAGCAGCGACGGGACAATCACCGGCCCCACAGATACGCAGTATTTT
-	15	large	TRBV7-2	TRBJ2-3	CASTSTGRSTDTQYF	TGTGCCAGCACCTCGACGGGCAGGTCCACAGATACGCAGTATTTT